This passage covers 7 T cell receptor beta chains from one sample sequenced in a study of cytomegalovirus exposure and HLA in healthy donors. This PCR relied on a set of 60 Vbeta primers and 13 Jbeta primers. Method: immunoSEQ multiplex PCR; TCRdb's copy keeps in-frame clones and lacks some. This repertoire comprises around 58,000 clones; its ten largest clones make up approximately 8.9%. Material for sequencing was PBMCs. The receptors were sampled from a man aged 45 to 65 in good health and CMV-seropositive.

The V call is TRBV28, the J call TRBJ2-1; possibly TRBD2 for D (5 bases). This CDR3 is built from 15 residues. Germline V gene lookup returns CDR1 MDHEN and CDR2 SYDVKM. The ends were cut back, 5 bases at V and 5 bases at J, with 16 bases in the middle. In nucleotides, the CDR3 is TGTGCCAGCAGTCCGAGGAGGCACCGCGACAATGAGCAGTTCTTC. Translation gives CASSPRRHRDNEQFF.

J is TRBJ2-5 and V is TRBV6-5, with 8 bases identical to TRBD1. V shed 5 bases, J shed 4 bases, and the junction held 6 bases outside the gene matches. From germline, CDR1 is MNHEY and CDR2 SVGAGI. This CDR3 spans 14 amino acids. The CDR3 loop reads CASSEQGVGETQYF. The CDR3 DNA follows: TGTGCCAGCAGTGAACAGGGGGTTGGAGAGACCCAGTACTTC.

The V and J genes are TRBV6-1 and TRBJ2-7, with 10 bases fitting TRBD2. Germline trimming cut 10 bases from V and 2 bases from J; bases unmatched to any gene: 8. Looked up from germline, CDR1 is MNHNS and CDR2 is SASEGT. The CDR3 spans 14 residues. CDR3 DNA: TGTGCCACCATTAGCGGGAGGCCCACCTACGAGCAGTACTTC. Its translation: CATISGRPTYEQYF.

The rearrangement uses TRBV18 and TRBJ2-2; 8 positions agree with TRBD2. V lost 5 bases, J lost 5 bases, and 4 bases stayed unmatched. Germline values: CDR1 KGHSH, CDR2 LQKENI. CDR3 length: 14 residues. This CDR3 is CASSSGGPTGELFF. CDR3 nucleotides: TGTGCCAGCTCATCGGGGGGGCCGACCGGGGAGCTGTTTTTT.

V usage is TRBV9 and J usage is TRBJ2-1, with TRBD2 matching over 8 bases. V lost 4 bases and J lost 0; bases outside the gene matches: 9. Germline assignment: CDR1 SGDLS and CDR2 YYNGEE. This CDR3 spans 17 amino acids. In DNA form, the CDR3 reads TGTGCCAGCAGCCCGGGAGGGCGGGACCTCTCCTACAATGAGCAGTTCTTC. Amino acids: CASSPGGRDLSYNEQFF.

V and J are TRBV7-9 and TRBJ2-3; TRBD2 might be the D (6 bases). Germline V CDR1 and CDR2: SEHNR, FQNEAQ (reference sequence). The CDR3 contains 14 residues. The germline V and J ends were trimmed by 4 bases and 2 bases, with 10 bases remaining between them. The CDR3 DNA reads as TGTGCCAGCAGCTCGGAGGGGCTCACAGATACGCAGTATTTT. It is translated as CASSSEGLTDTQYF.

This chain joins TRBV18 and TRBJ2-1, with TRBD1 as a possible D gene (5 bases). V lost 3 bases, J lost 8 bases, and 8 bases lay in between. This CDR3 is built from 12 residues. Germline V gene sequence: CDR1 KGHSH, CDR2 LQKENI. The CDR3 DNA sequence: TGTGCCAGCTCACCTGACAGCTATGAGCAGTTCTTC. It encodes CASSPDSYEQFF.